This T cell receptor beta chain emerged from a study of shared clonotypes between healthy human individuals (dated by TCRdb to about 2020). Background on the whole study: Three men and a couple of women, aged 18 to 49 years, made up the cohort. For each donor, CD4 naive and CD4 memory were each given three plates, CD8 naive was given two plates, and CD8 memory was given one plate. To estimate repertoire size and how much clonotype sharing occurs between individuals, the study deeply sequenced the blood TCR repertoires of about five healthy adults. Different laboratories and diverse techniques were used to prepare libraries and sequence TCR repertoires, to increase sequencing depth and limit assay-specific biases. Leukapheresis yielded between about 0.94 and 8.9 billion PBMCs per donor.

CD8 naive samples were CD45RO-negative cells positively selected for CCR7, giving a CD45RA+CCR7+ population that excluded TemRA cells. Healthy HIV-negative adults with no recently reported acute infections or vaccinations were included as donors. Every donor was a Caucasian adult residing in Nashville, Tennessee, USA. Blood was collected by leukapheresis, and PBMCs were isolated by Ficoll-Histopaque density gradient centrifugation and then cryopreserved in liquid nitrogen vapor phase. Purity and quantity of every magnetically sorted T cell population were checked by analytical flow cytometry. Genomic DNA was isolated from every sorted fraction and measured by UV absorbance on a Nanodrop 2000c. General study outcomes and caveats: The small number of donors limited the genetic and exposure-history diversity represented. Even with the large sequencing depth, rarefaction of the sorted-subset datasets indicated that sequencing was incomplete. Based on pairwise subsampling, the degree of clonotype sharing among donors was expected to be affected by sequencing depth. Only blood was sampled, and tissue TCR repertoires likely differ from those in blood. Naive subsets generally had larger estimated clonotype richness than memory subsets. Higher generation probabilities were observed for clonotypes shared by all four sorted-subset donors than for non-shared clonotypes. Approximately 4.8% of naive CD4, 3.5% of naive CD8, roughly 2.4% of memory CD4, and less than 0.45% of memory CD8 clonotypes were shared across several donors.

Using the deep immunoSEQ assay, TCR CDR3 regions were amplified from genomic DNA by multiplex PCR. Extracted genomic DNA from each cell subset was distributed evenly across all wells of several immunoSEQ 96-well plates, and each plate was treated as a replicate. Each replicate PCR for sorted subsets received 150 to 250 ng genomic DNA, equal to roughly 29,000 T cell genomes. Purified libraries were quantified with a Qubit 3.0 fluorometer, sized on a Bioanalyzer 2100, and re-quantified with the KAPA Library Quantification kit. Each immunoSEQ 96-well plate was sequenced on its own single-read 150-cycle Illumina NextSeq 550 flow cell. The published analysis was carried out like this. Because only junctional sequences without quality scores were contained in the immunoSEQ output, filtering matching that applied to full-length reads could not be performed. To assign V/J genes and CDR3, sequences were annotated against IMGT germline references using PyIR, a Python wrapper for IgBLAST v1.9. Reads were removed for weak V/J assignments (E-value above 1e-6), missing CDR3, stop codons, out-of-frame junctions, or ambiguous translated residues. V3J clonotypes were defined as sequences sharing the same inferred V gene, J gene, and CDR3 amino acid sequence. Percentage overlap between repertoires was calculated by dividing the number of shared unique clonotypes by the size of the smaller repertoire. Richness of each repertoire was evaluated using RTK rarefaction, the Chao1 estimator, and Recon v2.1 estimates of unobserved clonotypes. Generation probabilities were computed with OLGA for all TCRbeta clonotypes obtained by the gDNA method from several donors. In TCRdb, the immuneACCESS table is reduced to in-frame sequences with V and J assigned. These tables do not hold every clone; where another copy was compared, an unresolved V gene accounts for under half, and the others remain unexplained. The V and J calls and clone size are taken from that table; D and trimming were inferred from the DNA. The table for this sample lists some 2.1 million clones; about 95% of them were counted only once. The ten biggest clones cover more than 0.95% of the sample.

On this clone itself: Its antigen is still unknown. No qualities accompany the bases; no much larger clone lies one base away.

The germline V gene (reference sequence) yields MNHEY for CDR1 and SMNVEV for CDR2. The germline V and J ends show losses of 5 bases and 3 bases respectively, and no gene match explains 11 bases of the junction. The CDR3 spans 16 residues, from the cysteine through the phenylalanine. Of the read, only the CDR3 DNA is kept; its 48 bases are in frame from base 1. The sample comprised naive CD8+ T cells sorted from blood. What this sample's cell subset or site label stands for: CD45RA+CCR7+. The chain is made from TRBV27 and TRBJ2-7; 9 middle bases align to TRBD1. This receptor was obtained from a man aged 18 to 35 in good health. For the CDR3, the sequence is CASSPLPGQGLYEQYF. The DNA reads TGTGCCAGCAGTCCCCTCCCGGGACAGGGTCTCTACGAGCAGTACTTC.